These 5 T cell receptor beta chains share one sample of origin, sequenced in a study of blood T cell repertoires in COVID-19. The repertoire was sequenced with immunoSEQ multiplex PCR; TCRdb's copy has only in-frame clones and lacks some. In the table there are 75,000 to 100,000 clones, around four fifths of which are singletons. Sequenced material: peripheral blood. Every receptor here comes from a human donor in a cohort sampled during active COVID-19.

The chain combines TRBV7-9 with TRBJ1-1, with 10 bases lining up with TRBD1. In germline, CDR1 is SEHNR, CDR2 FQNEAQ (reference sequence). The CDR3 is made up of 16 amino acids. V lost 3 bases to trimming and J lost 5 bases; unmatched junction nucleotides: 9. The DNA of the CDR3 is TGTGCCAGCAGCTTTGACACCGGACAGGGGGGGACTGAAGCTTTCTTT. Translation gives CASSFDTGQGGTEAFF.

The chain uses TRBV3-1 (or the pseudogene TRBV3-2) and TRBJ1-6, with D maybe TRBD1 (6 bases). V was shortened by 2 bases and J by 8 bases, with 13 bases between the two germline ends. The CDR3 consists of 15 residues. Germline V lookup: CDR1 LGHDT, CDR2 YNNKEL (reference sequence). For the CDR3, the DNA is TGTGCCAGCAGCCAATTGCAGGGGCTGGATTCACCCCTCCACTTT. This codes for CASSQLQGLDSPLHF.

The rearrangement joins TRBV28 to TRBJ1-6; TRBD1 agrees at 7 bases. Germline CDR1 and CDR2: MDHEN and SYDVKM. J gave up 3 bases and V 10 bases, and 3 bases lay outside the gene matches. The CDR3 consists of 13 residues. In DNA, the CDR3 is TGTGCCATCCGGGACAGCTATAATTCACCCCTCCACTTT. It yields the protein CAIRDSYNSPLHF.

The chain is built from TRBV19 and TRBJ2-7; 12 nucleotides agree with TRBD2. CDR3 length equals 16 residues. Germline V lookup: CDR1 LNHDA, CDR2 SQIVND (reference sequence). The V and J ends lost 7 bases and 4 bases, in that order; junction bases with no gene match: 11. DNA of the CDR3: TGTGCCAGTACCCGTTCTAGCGGGAGGGAGCGGTACGAGCAGTACTTC. As protein: CASTRSSGRERYEQYF.

Written as DNA, the CDR3 is TGTGCCAGCTCACCGCAGCGGGTAGGGGACAATGAGCAGTTCTTC. This translates into CASSPQRVGDNEQFF. This sequence joins TRBV18 and TRBJ2-1, with D possibly TRBD2 on 6 matching bases. The length of the CDR3 is 15 residues. V dropped 3 bases and J dropped 5 bases, with 14 bases sitting between them. CDR1 is KGHSH and CDR2 is LQKENI in the germline V gene. Based on the CDR3 plus reference TRBV18 and TRBJ2-1, the full variable domain is NAGVMQNPRHLVRRRGQEARLRCSPMKGHSHVYWYRQLPEEGLKFMVYLQKENIIDESGMPKERFSAEFPKEGPSILRIQQVVRGDSAAYFCASSPQRVGDNEQFFGPGTRLTVL.